The 4 T cell receptor beta chains below come from one sample, sequenced in a study of OX40 agonist ivuxolimab in advanced cancers. Profiling relied on immunoSEQ multiplex PCR, and the TCRdb table lists in-frame clones only, not all of them. Found here are 55,000 to 75,000 clones, roughly 82% of them singletons; the top ten hold more than 0.95%. The sequencing here drew on CD4+ or CD8+ T cells sorted from blood, taken in a trial of the OX40 agonist ivuxolimab. Receptor source: an adult with an advanced solid tumor such as melanoma, head and neck, liver or kidney cancer.

V gene TRBV28 combines with J gene TRBJ2-5; D unclear. The germline gives CDR1 MDHEN, CDR2 SYDVKM. CDR3 length: 15 amino acids. Trimming removed 2 bases from V and 5 bases from J, with 15 bases in between. CDR3 sequence reads: CASSLGRPSWETQYF. CDR3 DNA sequence: TGTGCCAGCAGTTTAGGTCGTCCTAGTTGGGAGACCCAGTACTTC.

This clone was detected once. The chain couples TRBV2 to TRBJ1-1; no firm D call. V was shortened by 9 bases and J by 1 base, with 12 bases between the two germline ends. Looked up from germline, CDR1 is SNHLY and CDR2 is FYNNEI. The CDR3 sequence is 13 residues long. CDR3 in amino acids: CASHVRENTEAFF. CDR3 sequence (DNA): TGTGCCAGTCACGTTAGGGAGAACACTGAAGCTTTCTTT.

The chain uses TRBV7-7 and TRBJ2-5; 13 bases fit TRBD2. CDR1 is SSHAT, CDR2 FNYEAQ, per germline (reference sequence). CDR3 size: 15 residues. J lost 5 bases, V lost 3 bases, and 3 bases had no gene match. The CDR3 sequence is CASSFGLAGVETQYF. CDR3 nucleotides: TGTGCCAGCAGCTTCGGACTAGCGGGGGTGGAGACCCAGTACTTC.

The chain couples TRBV7-2 to TRBJ1-2, with a weak D call TRBD1 (6 bases). CDR3 length: 14 residues. Trimming cost V 4 bases and J 8 bases, with 17 bases left between them. Germline CDR1 reads SGHTA; CDR2 reads FQGNSA. The CDR3 loop reads CASSSPGGASGYTF. The CDR3, as DNA: TGTGCCAGCAGCTCTCCCGGGGGGGCGAGCGGCTACACCTTC.